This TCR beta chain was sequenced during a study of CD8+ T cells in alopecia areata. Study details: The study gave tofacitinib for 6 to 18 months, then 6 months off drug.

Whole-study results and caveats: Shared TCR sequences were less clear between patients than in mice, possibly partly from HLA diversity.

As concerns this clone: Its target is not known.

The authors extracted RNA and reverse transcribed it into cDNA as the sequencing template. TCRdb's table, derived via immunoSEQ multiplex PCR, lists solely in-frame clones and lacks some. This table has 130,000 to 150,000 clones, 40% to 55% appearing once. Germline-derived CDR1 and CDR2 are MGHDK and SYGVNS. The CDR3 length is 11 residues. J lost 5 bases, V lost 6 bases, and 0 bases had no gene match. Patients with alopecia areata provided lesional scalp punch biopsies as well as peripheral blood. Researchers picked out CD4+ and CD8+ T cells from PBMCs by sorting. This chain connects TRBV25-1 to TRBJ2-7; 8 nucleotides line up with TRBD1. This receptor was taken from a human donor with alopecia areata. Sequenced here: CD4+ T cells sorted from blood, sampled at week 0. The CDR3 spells CASRDRDEQYF. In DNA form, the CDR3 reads TGTGCCAGCAGGGACAGGGACGAGCAGTACTTC.